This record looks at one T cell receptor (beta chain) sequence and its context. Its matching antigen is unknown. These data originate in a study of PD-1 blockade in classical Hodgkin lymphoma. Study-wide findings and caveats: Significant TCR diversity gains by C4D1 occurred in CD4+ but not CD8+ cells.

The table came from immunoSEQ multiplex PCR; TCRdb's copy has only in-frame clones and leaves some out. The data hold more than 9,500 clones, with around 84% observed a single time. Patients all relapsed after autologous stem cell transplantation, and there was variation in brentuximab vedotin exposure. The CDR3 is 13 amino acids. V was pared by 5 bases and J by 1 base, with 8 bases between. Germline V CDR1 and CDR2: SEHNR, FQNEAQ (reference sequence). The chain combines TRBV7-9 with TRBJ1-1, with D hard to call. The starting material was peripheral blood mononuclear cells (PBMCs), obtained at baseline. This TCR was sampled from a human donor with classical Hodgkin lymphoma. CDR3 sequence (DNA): TGTGCCAGCAGCAGCCGGGCGAACACTGAAGCTTTCTTT. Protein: CASSSRANTEAFF.